What follows describes a single T cell receptor (beta chain). Antigen unknown. This sample is drawn from a study of cytomegalovirus exposure and HLA in healthy donors. The overall study: A subsequent analysis reported that the 95 to 150 validation repertoires were produced on the same platform that had also been used for the 600 to 700 first-cohort repertoires. Notes on the study in general: It was about 180 TCR beta chains that were listed as cytomegalovirus-associated. The classifier reportedly diagnosed cytomegalovirus status with high sensitivity and specificity.

Germline V CDR1 and CDR2: SGHAT, FQNNGV. Germline trimming cut 3 bases from V and 6 bases from J; bases unmatched to any gene: 7. CDR3 length: 15 amino acids. Assay: immunoSEQ multiplex PCR; the TCRdb copy retains only in-frame clones and omits some. The sample carries some 170,000 clones, around four fifths recorded once. These donors were members of the approximately 110-subject validation cohort, a group separate from the approximately 620-subject first cohort. The chain combines TRBV11-2 with TRBJ2-2; 7 nucleotides line up with TRBD1. The material sequenced was PBMCs. This TCR derives from a man aged 25 to 40 in good health and CMV-seropositive. CDR3 sequence (DNA): TGTGCCAGCAGCTTGGGACAGTCTTCACCCGGGGAGCTGTTTTTT. This translates into CASSLGQSSPGELFF.